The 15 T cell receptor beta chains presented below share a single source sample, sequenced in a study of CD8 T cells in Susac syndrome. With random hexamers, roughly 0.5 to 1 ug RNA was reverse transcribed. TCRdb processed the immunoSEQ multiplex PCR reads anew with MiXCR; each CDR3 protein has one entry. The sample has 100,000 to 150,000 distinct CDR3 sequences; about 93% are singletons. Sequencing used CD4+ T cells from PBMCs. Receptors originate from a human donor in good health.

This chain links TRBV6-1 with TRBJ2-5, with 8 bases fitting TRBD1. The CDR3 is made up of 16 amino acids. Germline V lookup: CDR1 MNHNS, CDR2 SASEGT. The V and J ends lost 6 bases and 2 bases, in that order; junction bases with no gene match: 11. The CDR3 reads CASSRSWDRLQETQYF. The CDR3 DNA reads TGTGCCAGCAGCCGCTCCTGGGACAGGCTTCAAGAGACCCAGTACTTC.

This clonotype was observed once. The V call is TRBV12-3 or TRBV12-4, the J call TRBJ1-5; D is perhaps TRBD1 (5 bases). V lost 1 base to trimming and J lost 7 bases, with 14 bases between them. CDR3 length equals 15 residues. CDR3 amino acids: CASSLGDPLRQPQHF. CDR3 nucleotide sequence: TGTGCCAGCAGTTTAGGGGACCCCCTCAGACAGCCCCAGCATTTT.

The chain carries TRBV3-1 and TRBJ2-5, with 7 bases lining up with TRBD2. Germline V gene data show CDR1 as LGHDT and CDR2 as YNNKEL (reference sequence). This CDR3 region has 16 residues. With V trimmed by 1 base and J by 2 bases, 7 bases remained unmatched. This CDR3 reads CASSQGSSGGQETQYF. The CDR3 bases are TGTGCCAGCAGCCAAGGCTCTAGCGGAGGACAAGAGACCCAGTACTTC.

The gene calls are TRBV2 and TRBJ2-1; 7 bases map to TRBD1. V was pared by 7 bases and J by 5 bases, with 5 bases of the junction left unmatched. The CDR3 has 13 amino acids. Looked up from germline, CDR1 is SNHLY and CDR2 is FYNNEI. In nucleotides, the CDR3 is TGTGCCAGCAACCTCCAGGGGGACAATGAGCAGTTCTTC. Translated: CASNLQGDNEQFF.

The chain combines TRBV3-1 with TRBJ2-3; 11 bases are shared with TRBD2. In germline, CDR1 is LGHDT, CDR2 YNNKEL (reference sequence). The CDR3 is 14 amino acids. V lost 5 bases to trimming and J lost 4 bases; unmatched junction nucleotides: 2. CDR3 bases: TGTGCCAGCAGCTATAGCGGGAGGGCAGATACGCAGTATTTT. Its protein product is CASSYSGRADTQYF.

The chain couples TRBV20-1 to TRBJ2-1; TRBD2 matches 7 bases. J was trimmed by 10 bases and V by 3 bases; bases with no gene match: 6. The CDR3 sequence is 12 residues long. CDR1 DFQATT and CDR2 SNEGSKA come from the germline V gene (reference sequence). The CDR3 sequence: CSASEAGWEQFF. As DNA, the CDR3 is TGCAGTGCTAGTGAAGCGGGATGGGAGCAGTTCTTC.

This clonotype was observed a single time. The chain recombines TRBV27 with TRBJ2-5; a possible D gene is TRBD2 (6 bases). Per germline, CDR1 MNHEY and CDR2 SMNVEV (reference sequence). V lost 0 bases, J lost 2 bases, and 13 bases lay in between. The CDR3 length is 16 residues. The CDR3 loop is CASSLSFGTGQETQYF. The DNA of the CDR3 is TGTGCCAGCAGTTTATCGTTCGGGACTGGACAAGAGACCCAGTACTTC.

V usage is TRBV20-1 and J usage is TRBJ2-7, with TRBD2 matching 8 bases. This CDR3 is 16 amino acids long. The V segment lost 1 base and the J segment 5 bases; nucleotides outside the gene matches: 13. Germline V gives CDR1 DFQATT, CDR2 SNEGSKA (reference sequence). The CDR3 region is CSARVHGAGGGDEQYF. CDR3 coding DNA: TGCAGTGCTAGAGTCCATGGGGCGGGAGGAGGGGACGAGCAGTACTTC.

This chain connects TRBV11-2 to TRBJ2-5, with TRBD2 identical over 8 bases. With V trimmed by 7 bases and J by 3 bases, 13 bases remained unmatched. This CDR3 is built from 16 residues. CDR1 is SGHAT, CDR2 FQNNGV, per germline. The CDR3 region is CASMRAPGLGKETQYF. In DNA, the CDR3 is TGTGCCAGCATGCGGGCGCCGGGACTAGGGAAAGAGACCCAGTACTTC.

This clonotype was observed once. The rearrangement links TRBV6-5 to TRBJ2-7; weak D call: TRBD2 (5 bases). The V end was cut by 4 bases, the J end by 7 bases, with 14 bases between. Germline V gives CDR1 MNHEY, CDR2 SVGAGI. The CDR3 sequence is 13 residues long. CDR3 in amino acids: CASSSQLGYEQYF. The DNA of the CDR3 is TGTGCCAGCAGTTCACAACTAGGCTATGAGCAGTACTTC.

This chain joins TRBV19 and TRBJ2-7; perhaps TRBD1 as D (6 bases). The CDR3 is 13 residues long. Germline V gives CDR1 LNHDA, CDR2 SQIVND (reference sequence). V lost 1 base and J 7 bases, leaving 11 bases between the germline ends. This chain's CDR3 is CASSIGSTGEQYF. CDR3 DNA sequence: TGTGCCAGTAGTATAGGGTCGACAGGAGAGCAGTACTTC.

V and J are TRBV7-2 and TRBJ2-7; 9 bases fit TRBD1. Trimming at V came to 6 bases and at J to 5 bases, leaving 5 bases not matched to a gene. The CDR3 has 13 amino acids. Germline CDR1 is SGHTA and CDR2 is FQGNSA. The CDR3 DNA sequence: TGTGCCAGCAGTACCACAGGGGGCAACGAGCAGTACTTC. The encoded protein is CASSTTGGNEQYF.

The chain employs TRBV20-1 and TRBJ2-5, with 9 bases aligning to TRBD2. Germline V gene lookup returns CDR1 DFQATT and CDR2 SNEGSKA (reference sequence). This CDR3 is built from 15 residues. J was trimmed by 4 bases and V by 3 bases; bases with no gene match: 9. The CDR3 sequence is CSASKAGGARETQYF. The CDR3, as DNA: TGCAGTGCTAGTAAGGCGGGAGGGGCGCGAGAGACCCAGTACTTC.

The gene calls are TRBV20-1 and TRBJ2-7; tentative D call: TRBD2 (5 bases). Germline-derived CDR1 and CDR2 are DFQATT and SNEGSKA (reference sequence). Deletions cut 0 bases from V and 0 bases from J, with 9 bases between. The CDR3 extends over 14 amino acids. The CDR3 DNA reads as TGCAGTGCTAGAGACCTTGGGAGCTCCTACGAGCAGTACTTC. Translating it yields CSARDLGSSYEQYF.

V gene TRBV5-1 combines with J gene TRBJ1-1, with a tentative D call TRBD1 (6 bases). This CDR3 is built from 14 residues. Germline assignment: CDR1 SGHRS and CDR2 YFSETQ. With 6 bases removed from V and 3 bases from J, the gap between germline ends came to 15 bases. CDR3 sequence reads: CASTNPNRDTEAFF. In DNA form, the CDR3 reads TGCGCCAGCACCAACCCGAACAGGGACACTGAAGCTTTCTTT.